The source of this TCR beta chain is a study of blood T cell repertoires in COVID-19. Study-wide context: COVID-19 samples collected from the United States, Italy and Spain covered acute and convalescent phases. The analysed material was cDNA or gDNA that came from T cells, B-cell-depleted T cells, or PBMCs.

Unmatched junction bases numbered 14, after V lost 4 bases and J lost 7 bases. CDR3 length: 16 amino acids. Germline V gives CDR1 MNHEY, CDR2 SMNVEV (reference sequence). The authors' processing: Researchers report that nucleated cell counts were estimated from reference gene primer amplification. TCRdb's copy holds only in-frame clones and misses some; the assay was immunoSEQ multiplex PCR. D and trimming were read from the DNA, whereas the V and J calls and clone size are those reported in that table. The sample consists of approximately 250,000 clones, 84% of them appearing once. The specimen sequenced was peripheral blood. The sequence came from a man over 45 with acute or convalescent COVID-19. The chain carries TRBV27 and TRBJ2-7; 9 bases match TRBD2. The DNA of the CDR3 is TGTGCCAGCAGTTCTTGGACTAGCGCCATGAGGGTTGAGCAGTACTTC. Residues: CASSSWTSAMRVEQYF.